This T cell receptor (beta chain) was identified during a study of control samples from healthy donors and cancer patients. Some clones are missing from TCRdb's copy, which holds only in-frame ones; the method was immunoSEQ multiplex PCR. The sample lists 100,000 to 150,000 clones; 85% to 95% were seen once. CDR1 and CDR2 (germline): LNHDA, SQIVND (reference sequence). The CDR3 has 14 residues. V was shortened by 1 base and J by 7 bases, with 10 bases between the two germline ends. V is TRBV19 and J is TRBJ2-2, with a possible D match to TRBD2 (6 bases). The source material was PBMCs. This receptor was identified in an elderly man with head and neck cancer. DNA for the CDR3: TGTGCCAGTAGTATAGGCGGGATTAGCGGGGAGCTGTTTTTT. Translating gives CASSIGGISGELFF.